This passage covers 5 T cell receptor beta chains from one sample sequenced in a study of blood T cell repertoires in COVID-19. Sequencing used immunoSEQ multiplex PCR; TCRdb keeps in-frame clones, though not all of them. The sample has about 280,000 clones, nearly 90% seen once. The specimen sequenced was PBMCs or T cells enriched from blood (not recorded which). The receptors originated from a woman aged 25 to 39 who had recovered from COVID-19.

V and J are TRBV5-1 and TRBJ1-1; D is unclear. The length of the CDR3 is 13 residues. Germline-derived CDR1 and CDR2 are SGHRS and YFSETQ. Trimming stripped 4 bases from V and 2 bases from J, with 9 bases between. Here the CDR3 DNA reads TGCGCCAGCAGCACACAAGTCAACACTGAAGCTTTCTTT. It encodes CASSTQVNTEAFF. Supplemented by reference TRBV5-1 and TRBJ1-1, the full variable domain reads KAGVTQTPRYLIKTRGQQVTLSCSPISGHRSVSWYQQTPGQGLQFLFEYFSETQRNKGNFPGRFSGRQFSNSRSEMNVSTLELGDSALYLCASSTQVNTEAFFGQGTRLTVV.

This sequence joins TRBV10-2 and TRBJ2-7; 8 nucleotides line up with TRBD1. The ends lost 6 bases at V and 3 bases at J; junction bases unmatched: 10. In germline, CDR1 is WSHSY, CDR2 SAAADI. This CDR3 spans 15 amino acids. The CDR3 nucleotides read TGCGCCAGCAGAACATACGGGACAGGAAACTACGAGCAGTACTTC. Translation: CASRTYGTGNYEQYF.

The genes are TRBV18 and TRBJ2-1, with 7 nucleotides matching TRBD1. The V gene's germline CDR1 is KGHSH and CDR2 LQKENI. This CDR3 is 15 amino acids long. With V trimmed by 6 bases and J by 4 bases, 9 bases remained unmatched. The DNA of the CDR3 is TGTGCCAGCTCGATACCGGGACAGCTTTACAATGAGCAGTTCTTC. Protein product: CASSIPGQLYNEQFF.

The chain has TRBV6-5 and TRBJ1-1; no definite D call. Deletions cut 7 bases from V and 1 base from J, with 10 bases between. CDR1 MNHEY and CDR2 SVGAGI come from the germline V gene. CDR3 length: 13 residues. Here the CDR3 reads CASIKLGNTEAFF. CDR3 in DNA: TGTGCCAGCATTAAGCTTGGGAACACTGAAGCTTTCTTT.

About this clone: This same CDR3 is encoded by further DNA sequences in the sample. DNA for the CDR3: TGCGCCAGCAGCTTGGGACAGGGTAACGAAAAACTGTTTTTT. Encoded protein: CASSLGQGNEKLFF. J is TRBJ1-4 and V is TRBV5-1; 7 positions agree with TRBD1. With V trimmed by 0 bases and J by 8 bases, 4 bases remained unmatched. Germline values: CDR1 SGHRS, CDR2 YFSETQ. This CDR3 has 14 residues.